These 22 T cell receptor beta chains originate from one sample sequenced in a study of T cells in Graves' hyperthyroidism and ophthalmopathy. The TCR beta CDR3 regions underwent amplification using RNA transcripts as the source. When the TCR CDR3 underwent first-round RT-PCR, the HTBI primer set was used. TCRdb analysed the multiplex PCR reads with MiXCR anew, one entry per CDR3 protein. The repertoire has hundreds of thousands of distinct CDR3 sequences, around 15% of them found once; the top ten carry 25% to 30%. Sequenced sample: blood. The receptors stem from a man aged 50-60 years with Graves' ophthalmopathy.

This clonotype was seen repeatedly, ten times or more. The V call is TRBV27, the J call TRBJ2-5, with D tentatively TRBD2 (5 bases). Germline lookup yields CDR1 MNHEY and CDR2 SMNVEV (reference sequence). CDR3 length: 12 residues. Trimming pared 6 bases from V and 5 bases from J, leaving 10 bases between. CDR3 sequence (DNA): TGTGCCAGCAGCTCCCCGGGGGAGACCCAGTACTTC. This encodes CASSSPGETQYF.

This clonotype appeared many times. The chain joins TRBV3-1 to TRBJ2-5, with unresolved D. Germline loops: CDR1 LGHDT, CDR2 YNNKEL (reference sequence). V was pared by 6 bases and J by 2 bases, with 13 bases between. The CDR3 has 14 amino acids. DNA of the CDR3: TGTGCCAGCAGTCGAGCCCGCATACAAGAGACCCAGTACTTC. Translating it yields CASSRARIQETQYF.

This clonotype was counted ten times or more. V is TRBV20-1 and J is TRBJ2-7; D tentatively reads TRBD1 or TRBD2 (5 bases each). This CDR3 contains 14 residues. The germline V gene encodes CDR1 DFQATT and CDR2 SNEGSKA (reference sequence). Between the trimmed V and J ends, which lost 1 base and 6 bases, there was a span of 16 bases. CDR3 in amino acids: CSARGWKGRGEQYF. The DNA for the CDR3 is TGCAGTGCTAGAGGGTGGAAGGGGAGAGGCGAGCAGTACTTC.

This clonotype was detected many times. This sequence joins TRBV28 and TRBJ1-2; 9 bases line up with TRBD1. In germline, CDR1 is MDHEN, CDR2 SYDVKM. The CDR3 totals 15 residues. Germline trimming cut 1 base from V and 8 bases from J; bases unmatched to any gene: 8. The CDR3 loop is CASSLSDRGFYGYTF. CDR3 sequence (DNA): TGTGCCAGCAGTTTATCGGACAGGGGTTTCTACGGCTACACCTTC.

The V and J genes are TRBV6-5 and TRBJ1-1, with D uncertain. CDR3 length equals 11 residues. V was clipped by 3 bases and J by 6 bases, with 5 bases between them. Germline V gene lookup returns CDR1 MNHEY and CDR2 SVGAGI. In DNA, the CDR3 is TGTGCCAGCAGTTATCTGGCTGAAGCTTTCTTT. Translating it yields CASSYLAEAFF.

The chain joins TRBV6-2 or TRBV6-3 to TRBJ2-7, with D perhaps being TRBD1 or TRBD2 (5 bases each). The CDR3 consists of 12 residues. Deletions cut 7 bases from V and 6 bases from J, with 13 bases between. Germline V gene data show CDR1 as MNHEY and CDR2 as SVGEGT. The CDR3: CASKEGPLEQYF. CDR3 nucleotides: TGTGCCAGCAAAGAGGGACCTCTCGAGCAGTACTTC.

At least ten counts were recorded for this clonotype. The rearrangement links TRBV4-1 to TRBJ2-7; D is undetermined. Germline lookup yields CDR1 MGHRA and CDR2 YSYEKL. This CDR3 contains 15 residues. The V end lost 1 base, the J end lost 4 bases, and 14 bases lay between the germline ends. The CDR3 loop is CASSQGPTLTYEQYF. CDR3 sequence (DNA): TGCGCCAGCAGCCAAGGACCGACATTGACGTACGAGCAGTACTTC.

Only a few counts were recorded for this clonotype. The chain recombines TRBV7-8 with TRBJ2-1; possibly TRBD2 for D (6 bases). Trimming cost V 9 bases and J 8 bases, with 26 bases left between them. Germline CDR1 is SGHVS and CDR2 is FQNEAQ. The CDR3 length is 16 residues. DNA of the CDR3: TGTGCCAGTAGTATACCCGGGAGACCCCTGGGGGATGAGCAGTTCTTC. Translating gives CASSIPGRPLGDEQFF.

This clonotype was picked up many times. The chain carries TRBV18 and TRBJ2-2; perhaps D is TRBD1 or TRBD2 (6 bases each). V was cut by 5 bases and J by 0 bases, with 10 bases left in between. The length of the CDR3 is 15 residues. Germline values: CDR1 KGHSH, CDR2 LQKENI. The CDR3 loop is CASSAGQSNTGELFF. CDR3 nucleotides: TGTGCCAGCTCAGCGGGACAATCGAACACCGGGGAGCTGTTTTTT.

V and J are TRBV12-3 or TRBV12-4 and TRBJ1-3; D call uncertain. The CDR3 loop spans 12 amino acids. V lost 6 bases, J lost 4 bases, and 7 bases lay in between. This CDR3 reads CASSQEGNTIYF. The CDR3 nucleotides are TGTGCCAGCAGCCAAGAAGGAAACACCATATATTTT.

The table lists this clonotype with a few counts. This chain uses TRBV7-3 with TRBJ2-1, with D possibly being TRBD2 (6 bases). From germline, CDR1 is SGHTA and CDR2 FQGTGA. The CDR3 has 14 residues. Trimming took off 2 bases at V and 5 bases at J, with 10 bases between the two ends. The CDR3 DNA follows: TGTGCCAGCAGCTTATCTCGGACTAACAATGAGCAGTTCTTC. Encoded protein: CASSLSRTNNEQFF.

This clonotype was seen only a few times. The chain joins TRBV28 to TRBJ2-7; D gene uncertain. CDR1 MDHEN and CDR2 SYDVKM come from the germline V gene. The CDR3 sequence is 14 residues long. The V end lost 7 bases, the J end lost 9 bases, and 22 bases lay between the germline ends. As DNA, the CDR3 is TGTGCCAGCAATCTCCGCGGACCAGCCCTGGGGCAGTACTTC. Protein product: CASNLRGPALGQYF. Combining the CDR3 with reference TRBV28 and TRBJ2-7 gives the whole variable domain DVKVTQSSRYLVKRTGEKVFLECVQDMDHENMFWYRQDPGLGLRLIYFSYDVKMKEKGDIPEGYSVSREKKERFSLILESASTNQTSMYLCASNLRGPALGQYFGPGTRLTVT.

The CDR3 spells CSVRTSGYNEQFF. CDR3 nucleotides: TGCAGTGTAAGGACTAGCGGCTACAATGAGCAGTTCTTC. This sequence joins TRBV20-1 and TRBJ2-1; 10 nucleotides match TRBD2. This CDR3 comprises 13 residues. Germline lookup yields CDR1 DFQATT and CDR2 SNEGSKA (reference sequence). Losses at the gene ends were 7 bases for V and 3 bases for J; bases not matched to a gene: 3.

The genes are TRBV7-9 and TRBJ2-6, with D possibly being TRBD2 (7 bases). V gave up 4 bases and J gave up 0 bases, with 16 bases separating them. This CDR3 is 18 amino acids long. Germline-derived CDR1 and CDR2 are SEHNR and FQNEAQ (reference sequence). The CDR3 loop reads CASSSTGGRGSGANVLTF. The CDR3 nucleotides read TGTGCCAGCAGCTCCACGGGGGGCAGGGGCTCTGGGGCCAACGTCCTGACTTTC.

This clonotype was observed many times. The J gene is TRBJ1-2, the V gene TRBV27, with TRBD1 identical over 8 bases. Germline CDR1 is MNHEY and CDR2 is SMNVEV (reference sequence). V gave up 5 bases and J gave up 3 bases; unmatched junction bases: 5. This CDR3 has 14 amino acids. The CDR3 loop reads CASSRKGQDYGYTF. The CDR3 coding sequence is TGTGCCAGCAGTCGCAAGGGACAGGACTATGGCTACACCTTC.

This clonotype was observed many times. This chain links TRBV5-1 with TRBJ2-1; D is unresolved. Germline CDR1 and CDR2: SGHRS and YFSETQ. The CDR3 contains 13 residues. The ends were cut back, 0 bases at V and 6 bases at J, with 7 bases in the middle. Here the CDR3 DNA reads TGCGCCAGCAGCTTGGCCCTGGGCAATGAGCAGTTCTTC. This encodes CASSLALGNEQFF.

This clonotype was recorded at least ten times. The chain recombines TRBV5-1 with TRBJ2-5, with 11 nucleotides matching TRBD2. This CDR3 spans 16 amino acids. The V segment lost 4 bases and the J segment 4 bases; nucleotides outside the gene matches: 9. Germline V lookup: CDR1 SGHRS, CDR2 YFSETQ. This CDR3 is CASSKTGTSGIETQYF. Here the CDR3 DNA reads TGCGCCAGCAGCAAAACCGGGACTAGCGGAATAGAGACCCAGTACTTC. The complete variable domain, with remaining parts taken from reference TRBV5-1 and TRBJ2-5, reads KAGVTQTPRYLIKTRGQQVTLSCSPISGHRSVSWYQQTPGQGLQFLFEYFSETQRNKGNFPGRFSGRQFSNSRSEMNVSTLELGDSALYLCASSKTGTSGIETQYFGPGTRLLVL.

A few counts support this clonotype. The V and J genes are TRBV6-5 and TRBJ1-1, with D possibly being TRBD1 (5 bases). The CDR3 is 16 amino acids. From germline, CDR1 is MNHEY and CDR2 SVGAGI. V was cut by 2 bases and J by 4 bases, with 17 bases left in between. The CDR3 DNA sequence: TGTGCCAGCAGTTACCCCCCCCGGGGGTCGGGCACTGAAGCTTTCTTT. This gives the protein CASSYPPRGSGTEAFF.

There are many counts of this clonotype. This chain connects TRBV3-1 to TRBJ2-7; D is ambiguous. V was trimmed by 0 bases and J by 9 bases, leaving 9 bases between them. In germline, CDR1 is LGHDT, CDR2 YNNKEL (reference sequence). CDR3 length: 12 amino acids. The CDR3 sequence: CASSQDWTLQYF. The CDR3 region has the DNA TGTGCCAGCAGCCAAGATTGGACCTTGCAGTACTTC.

This clonotype was seen many times. The chain combines TRBV6-1 with TRBJ2-2; D perhaps matches TRBD2 (5 bases). The V end lost 10 bases, the J end lost 2 bases, and 23 bases lay between the germline ends. Germline CDR1 is MNHNS and CDR2 is SASEGT. The CDR3 has 17 residues. CDR3 loop: CATTPRGAIINTGELFF. CDR3 nucleotide sequence: TGTGCCACCACGCCTCGGGGAGCTATCATAAACACCGGGGAGCTGTTTTTT.

This clonotype came up a few times. The junction and the germline gene differ at one end; a read error may be behind it. The rearrangement joins TRBV7-9 to TRBJ2-2; a weak D match, TRBD1 (7 bases). Germline-derived CDR1 and CDR2 are SEHNR and FQNEAQ (reference sequence). The CDR3 is 17 amino acids. This chain's CDR3 is CASSLGGGGAPTRELFF. DNA for the CDR3: TGTGCCAGCAGCTTAGGTGGAGGGGGCGCACCCACCCGGGAGCTGTTTTTT.

This clonotype has just a few counts. In DNA form, the CDR3 reads TGTGCCAGCAGAACCCAGGGAACAGATACGCAGTATTTT. Its translation is CASRTQGTDTQYF. The rearrangement uses TRBV6-2 or TRBV6-3 and TRBJ2-3; tentative D call: TRBD1 (5 bases). CDR3 length equals 13 residues. The V and J ends lost 6 bases and 3 bases respectively, with 10 bases between them. Per the germline V gene, CDR1 is MNHEY and CDR2 is SVGEGT.